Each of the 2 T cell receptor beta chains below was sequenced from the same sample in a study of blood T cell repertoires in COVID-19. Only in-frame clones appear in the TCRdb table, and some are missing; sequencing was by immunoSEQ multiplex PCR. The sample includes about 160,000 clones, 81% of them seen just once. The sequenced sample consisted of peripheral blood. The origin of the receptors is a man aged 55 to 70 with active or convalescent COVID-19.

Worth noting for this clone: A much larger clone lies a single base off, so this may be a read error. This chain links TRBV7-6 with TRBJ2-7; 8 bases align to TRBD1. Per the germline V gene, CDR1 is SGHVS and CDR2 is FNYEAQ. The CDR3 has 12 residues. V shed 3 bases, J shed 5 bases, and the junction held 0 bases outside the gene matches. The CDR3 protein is CASSLTGDEQYF. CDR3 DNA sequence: TGTGCCAGCAGCTTGACAGGGGACGAGCAGTACTTC.

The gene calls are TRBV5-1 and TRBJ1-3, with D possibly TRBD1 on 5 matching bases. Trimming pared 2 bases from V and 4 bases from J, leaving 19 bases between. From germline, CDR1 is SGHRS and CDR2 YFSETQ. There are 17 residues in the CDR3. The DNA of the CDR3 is TGCGCCAGCAGCTTAGCGGGACTTTCGGCAGGAGGAAACACCATATATTTT. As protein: CASSLAGLSAGGNTIYF.